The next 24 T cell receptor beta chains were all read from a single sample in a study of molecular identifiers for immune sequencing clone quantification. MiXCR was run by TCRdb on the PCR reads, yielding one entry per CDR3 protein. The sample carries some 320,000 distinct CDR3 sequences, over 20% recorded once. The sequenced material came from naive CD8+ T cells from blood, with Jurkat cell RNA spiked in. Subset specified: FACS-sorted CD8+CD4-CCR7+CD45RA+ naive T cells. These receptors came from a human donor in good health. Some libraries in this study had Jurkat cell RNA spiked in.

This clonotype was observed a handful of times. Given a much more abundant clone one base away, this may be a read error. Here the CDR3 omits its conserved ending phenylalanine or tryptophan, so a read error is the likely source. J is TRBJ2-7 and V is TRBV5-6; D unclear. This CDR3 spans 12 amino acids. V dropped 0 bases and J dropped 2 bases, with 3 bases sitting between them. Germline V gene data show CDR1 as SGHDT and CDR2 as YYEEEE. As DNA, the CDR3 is TGTGCCAGCAGCTTGGGGACCTACGAGCAGTACTCC. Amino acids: CASSLGTYEQYS.

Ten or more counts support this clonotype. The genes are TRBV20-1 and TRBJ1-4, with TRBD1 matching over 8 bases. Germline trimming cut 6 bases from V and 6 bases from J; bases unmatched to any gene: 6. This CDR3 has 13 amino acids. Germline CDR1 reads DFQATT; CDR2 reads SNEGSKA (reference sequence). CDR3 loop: CSAPTGVDEKLFF. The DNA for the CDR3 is TGCAGTGCCCCGACAGGGGTTGATGAAAAACTGTTTTTT.

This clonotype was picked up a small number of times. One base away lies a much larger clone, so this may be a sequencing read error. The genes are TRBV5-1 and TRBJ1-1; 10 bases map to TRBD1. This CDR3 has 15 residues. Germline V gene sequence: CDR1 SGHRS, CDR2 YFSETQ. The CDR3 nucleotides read TGCGCCAGCAGCTGGGGACAGGGGATGAACACTGAAGATTTCTTT. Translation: CASSWGQGMNTEDFF.

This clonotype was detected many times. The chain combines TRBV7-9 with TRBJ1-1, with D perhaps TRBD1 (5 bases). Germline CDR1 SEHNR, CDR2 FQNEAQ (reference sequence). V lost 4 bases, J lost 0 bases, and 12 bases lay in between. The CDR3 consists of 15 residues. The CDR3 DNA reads TGTGCCAGCAGCTCTCCGGGACCAATGAACACTGAAGCTTTCTTT. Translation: CASSSPGPMNTEAFF.

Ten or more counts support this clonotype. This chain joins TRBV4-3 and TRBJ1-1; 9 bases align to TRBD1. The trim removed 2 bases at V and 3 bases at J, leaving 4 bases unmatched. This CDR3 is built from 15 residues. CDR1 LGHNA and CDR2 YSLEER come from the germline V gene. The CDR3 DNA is TGCGCCAGCAGCCAATTATGGACAGGGGACACTGAAGCTTTCTTT. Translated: CASSQLWTGDTEAFF.

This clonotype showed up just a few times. CDR3 region: CASSLVEVRNEQYF. CDR3 DNA: TGCGCCAGCAGCTTGGTTGAAGTTCGTAACGAGCAGTACTTC. The rearrangement joins TRBV5-1 to TRBJ2-7; no clear D gene. Trimming pared 0 bases from V and 5 bases from J, leaving 12 bases between. The CDR3 runs to 14 residues. Germline CDR1 SGHRS, CDR2 YFSETQ.

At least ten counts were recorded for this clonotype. The CDR3 DNA is TGCGCCAGCAGCCAAGATCCCCCAGACGGAGGCTACACCTTC. This translates into CASSQDPPDGGYTF. J is TRBJ1-2 and V is TRBV4-3; D is undetermined. The length of the CDR3 is 14 residues. Per the germline V gene, CDR1 is LGHNA and CDR2 is YSLEER. Trimming left V 0 bases short and J 8 bases short, with 13 bases between.

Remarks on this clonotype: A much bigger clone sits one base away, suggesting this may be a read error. CDR3 amino acids: CASSLGASRVSRNQPRHF. CDR3 sequence (DNA): TGTGCCAGCAGTTTGGGGGCATCACGGGTTTCTCGCAATCAGCCCCGGCATTTT. The chain employs TRBV28 and TRBJ1-5; D may be TRBD1 (6 bases). The germline V gene encodes CDR1 MDHEN and CDR2 SYDVKM. CDR3 length equals 18 residues.

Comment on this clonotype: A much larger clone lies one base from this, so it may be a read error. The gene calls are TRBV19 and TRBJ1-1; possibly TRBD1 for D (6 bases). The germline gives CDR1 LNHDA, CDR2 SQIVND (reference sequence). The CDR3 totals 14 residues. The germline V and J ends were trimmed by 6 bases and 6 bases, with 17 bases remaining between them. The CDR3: CASRWSGGNAEAFF. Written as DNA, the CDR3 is TGTGCCAGTAGGTGGTCCGGGGGCAACGCTGAAGCTTTCTTT.

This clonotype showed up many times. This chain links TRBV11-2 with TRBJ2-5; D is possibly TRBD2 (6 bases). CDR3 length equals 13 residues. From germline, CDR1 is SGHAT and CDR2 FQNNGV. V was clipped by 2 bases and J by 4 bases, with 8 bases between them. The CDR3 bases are TGTGCCAGCAGCTTAAGGGACTCAGAGACCCAGTACTTC. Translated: CASSLRDSETQYF.

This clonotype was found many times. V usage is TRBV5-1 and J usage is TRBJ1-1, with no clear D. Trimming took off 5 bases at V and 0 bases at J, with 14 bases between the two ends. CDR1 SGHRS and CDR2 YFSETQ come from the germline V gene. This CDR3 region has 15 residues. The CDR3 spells CASRPGLMMNTEAFF. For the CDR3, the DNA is TGCGCCAGCAGGCCGGGTCTTATGATGAACACTGAAGCTTTCTTT. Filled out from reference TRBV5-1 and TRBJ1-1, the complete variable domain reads KAGVTQTPRYLIKTRGQQVTLSCSPISGHRSVSWYQQTPGQGLQFLFEYFSETQRNKGNFPGRFSGRQFSNSRSEMNVSTLELGDSALYLCASRPGLMMNTEAFFGQGTRLTVV.

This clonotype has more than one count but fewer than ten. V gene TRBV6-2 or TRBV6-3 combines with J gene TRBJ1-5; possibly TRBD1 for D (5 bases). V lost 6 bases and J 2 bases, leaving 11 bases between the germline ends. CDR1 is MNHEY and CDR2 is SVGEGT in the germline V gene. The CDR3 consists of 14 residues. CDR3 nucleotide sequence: TGTGCCAGCAGAGAGGTAGGGGGCAATCAGCCCCAGCATTTT. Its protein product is CASREVGGNQPQHF.

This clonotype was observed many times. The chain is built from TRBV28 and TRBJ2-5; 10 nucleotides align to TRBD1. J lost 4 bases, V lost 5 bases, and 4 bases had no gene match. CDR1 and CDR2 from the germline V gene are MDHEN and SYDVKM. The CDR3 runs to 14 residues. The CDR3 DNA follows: TGTGCCAGCAGTCAAGGACAGGGGGGAGAGACCCAGTACTTC. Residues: CASSQGQGGETQYF.

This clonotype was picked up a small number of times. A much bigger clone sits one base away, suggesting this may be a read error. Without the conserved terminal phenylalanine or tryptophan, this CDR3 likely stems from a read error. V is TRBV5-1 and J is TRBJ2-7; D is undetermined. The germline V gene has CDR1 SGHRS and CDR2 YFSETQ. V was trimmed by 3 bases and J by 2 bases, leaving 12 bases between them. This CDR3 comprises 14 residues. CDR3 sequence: CASSSGVVTYEQYS. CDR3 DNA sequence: TGCGCCAGCAGCTCTGGGGTTGTGACCTACGAGCAGTACTCC.

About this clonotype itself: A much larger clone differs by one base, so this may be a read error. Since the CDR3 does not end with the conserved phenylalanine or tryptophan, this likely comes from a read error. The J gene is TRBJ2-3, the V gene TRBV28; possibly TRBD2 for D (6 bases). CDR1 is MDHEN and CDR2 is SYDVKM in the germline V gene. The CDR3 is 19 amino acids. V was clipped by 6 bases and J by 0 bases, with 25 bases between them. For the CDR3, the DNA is TGTGCCAGCAGCACAAAAATCCTGGGAGGAACTCATAGCACAGATACGCAGTATTCT. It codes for CASSTKILGGTHSTDTQYS.

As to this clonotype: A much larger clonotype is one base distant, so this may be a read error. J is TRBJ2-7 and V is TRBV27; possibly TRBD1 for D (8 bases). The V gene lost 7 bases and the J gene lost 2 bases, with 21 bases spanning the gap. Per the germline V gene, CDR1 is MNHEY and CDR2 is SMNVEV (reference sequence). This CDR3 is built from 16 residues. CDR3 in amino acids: CASTAVGGTGPYEQYF. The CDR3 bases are TGTGCCAGCACCGCAGTCGGGGGGACAGGACCCTACGAGCAGTACTTC.

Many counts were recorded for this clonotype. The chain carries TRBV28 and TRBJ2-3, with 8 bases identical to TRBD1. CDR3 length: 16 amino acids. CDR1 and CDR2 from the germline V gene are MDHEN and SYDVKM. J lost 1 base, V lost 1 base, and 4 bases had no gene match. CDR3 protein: CASSLYQGAGTDTQYF. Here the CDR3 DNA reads TGTGCCAGCAGTTTATATCAGGGGGCTGGCACAGATACGCAGTATTTT.

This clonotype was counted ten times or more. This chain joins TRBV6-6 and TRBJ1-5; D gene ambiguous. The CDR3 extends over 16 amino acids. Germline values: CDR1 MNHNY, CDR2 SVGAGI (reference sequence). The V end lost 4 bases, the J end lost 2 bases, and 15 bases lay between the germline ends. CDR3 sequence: CASSSPAPRGNQPQHF. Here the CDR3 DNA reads TGTGCCAGCAGTTCACCCGCACCGCGAGGCAATCAGCCCCAGCATTTT.

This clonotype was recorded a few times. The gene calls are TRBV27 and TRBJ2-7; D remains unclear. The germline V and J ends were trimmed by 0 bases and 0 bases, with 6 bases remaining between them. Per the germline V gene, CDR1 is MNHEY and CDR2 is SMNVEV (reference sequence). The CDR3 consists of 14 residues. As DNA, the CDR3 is TGTGCCAGCAGTTTATCGATTGACTCCTACGAGCAGTACTTC. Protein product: CASSLSIDSYEQYF.

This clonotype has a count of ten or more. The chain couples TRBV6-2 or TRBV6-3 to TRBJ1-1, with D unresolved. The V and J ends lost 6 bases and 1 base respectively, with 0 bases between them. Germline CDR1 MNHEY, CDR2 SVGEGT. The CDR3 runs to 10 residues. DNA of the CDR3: TGTGCCAGCAGGAACACTGAAGCTTTCTTT. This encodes CASRNTEAFF.

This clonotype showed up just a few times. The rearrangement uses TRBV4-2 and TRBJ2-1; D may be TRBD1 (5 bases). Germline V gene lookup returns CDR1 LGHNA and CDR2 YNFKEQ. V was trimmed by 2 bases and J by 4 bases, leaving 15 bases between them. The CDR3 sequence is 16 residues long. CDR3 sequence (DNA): TGTGCCAGCAGCCAATTTTGGGCCCGACAGTACAATGAGCAGTTCTTC. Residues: CASSQFWARQYNEQFF.

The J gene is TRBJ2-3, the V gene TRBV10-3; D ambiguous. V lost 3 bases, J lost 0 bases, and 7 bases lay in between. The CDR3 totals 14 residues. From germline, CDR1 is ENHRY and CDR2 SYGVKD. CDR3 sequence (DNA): TGTGCCATCAGTGACCCCCCGAGCACAGATACGCAGTATTTT. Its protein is CAISDPPSTDTQYF.

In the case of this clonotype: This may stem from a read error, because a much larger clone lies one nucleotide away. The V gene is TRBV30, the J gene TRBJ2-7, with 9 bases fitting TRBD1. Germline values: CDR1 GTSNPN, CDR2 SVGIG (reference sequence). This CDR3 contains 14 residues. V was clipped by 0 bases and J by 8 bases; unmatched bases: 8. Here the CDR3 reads CAWSVTGGIDKQYF. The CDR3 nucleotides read TGTGCCTGGAGTGTAACAGGGGGCATCGACAAGCAGTACTTC.

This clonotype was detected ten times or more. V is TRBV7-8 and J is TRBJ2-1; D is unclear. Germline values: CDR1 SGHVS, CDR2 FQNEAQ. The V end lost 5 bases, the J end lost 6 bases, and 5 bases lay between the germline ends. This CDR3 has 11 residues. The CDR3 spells CASSPRNEQFF. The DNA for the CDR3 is TGTGCCAGCAGCCCTCGCAATGAGCAGTTCTTC.